This T cell receptor (beta chain) was sequenced during a study of shared clonotypes between healthy human individuals (dated by TCRdb to about 2020). Background on the whole study: Two women and a few men aged 18 to 49 years were included in the cohort. For each donor, CD4 naive and CD4 memory were each given three plates, CD8 naive was given two plates, and CD8 memory was given one plate. Blood TCR repertoires of five healthy adults were deeply sequenced to estimate repertoire size and the extent of clonotype sharing between individuals. Different laboratories and diverse techniques were used to prepare libraries and sequence TCR repertoires, to increase sequencing depth and limit assay-specific biases. Per donor, leukapheresis produced somewhere between about 0.94 and 9 billion PBMCs.

The donors were healthy, HIV-negative adults with no recently reported acute infections or vaccinations. Every donor was a Caucasian adult residing in Nashville, Tennessee, USA. CD4+ T cells were enriched through magnetic negative selection, after which naive cells were positively selected on CD45RA and the remaining negative fraction served as the memory subset. After blood collection by leukapheresis, PBMCs were isolated using Ficoll-Histopaque density gradient centrifugation and then cryopreserved in the vapor phase of liquid nitrogen. Analytical flow cytometry was used to check the purity and quantity of every magnetically sorted T cell population. Genomic DNA was isolated from each sorted fraction and quantified by UV absorbance on a Nanodrop 2000c. The full study reports these points: Sampling was limited to blood, and TCR repertoires in tissue likely differ from TCR repertoires in blood. Even with the large sequencing depth, rarefaction of the sorted-subset datasets indicated that sequencing was incomplete. Pairwise subsampling led to the expectation that sequencing depth would affect the degree of clonotype sharing among donors. Estimated clonotype richness was generally larger for naive than for memory subsets. Clonotypes shared by all four sorted-subset donors showed higher generation probabilities than non-shared clonotypes. Because the study included a small number of donors, the genetic and exposure-history diversity represented was limited. About 5% of naive CD4, 3.5% of naive CD8, approximately 2% of memory CD4, and approximately 0.39% of memory CD8 clonotypes were shared across a few donors.

TCR CDR3 regions were amplified from genomic DNA by multiplex PCR using the deep immunoSEQ assay. Extracted genomic DNA from each cell subset was distributed evenly across all wells of several immunoSEQ 96-well plates, and each plate was treated as a replicate. Each replicate PCR for sorted subsets received around 210 ng genomic DNA, equal to about 29,000 T cell genomes. Purified libraries were measured with a Qubit 3.0 fluorometer, size-checked on a Bioanalyzer 2100, and measured again with the KAPA Library Quantification kit. A separate single-read 150-cycle Illumina NextSeq 550 flow cell was used to sequence each immunoSEQ 96-well plate. As for the authors' bioinformatics: The immunoSEQ output contained only junctional sequences without quality scores, so filtering could not match that applied to full-length reads. Sequences were annotated with PyIR, a Python wrapper for IgBLAST v1.9, using IMGT germline references to assign V/J genes and CDR3. Reads with weak V/J assignments (E-value above 1e-6), missing CDR3, stop codons, out-of-frame junctions, or ambiguous translated residues were removed. V3J clonotypes were defined as sequences sharing an identical inferred V gene, J gene, and CDR3 amino acid sequence. To compute the percentage overlap between repertoires, the number of shared unique clonotypes was divided by the size of the smaller repertoire. Richness of each repertoire was evaluated using RTK rarefaction, the Chao1 estimator, and Recon v2.1 estimates of unobserved clonotypes. Generation probabilities for all TCRbeta clonotypes obtained by the gDNA method from several donors were computed using OLGA. What TCRdb holds here is the immuneACCESS table cut down to in-frame rearrangements. Part of the clones is not present; checked against another copy, under half of the missing clones reflect an unresolved V gene, and the others are unexplained. That table supplies the V and J calls and clone size; D and trimming were determined from the DNA. The sample table shows approximately 1.5 million clones, and around 98% are seen once. Roughly 0.42% of the sample is in the top ten clones.

As to this clone: The specificity of this receptor is unknown. Base qualities are missing; no much larger clone stands one base away.

Input material: naive CD4+ T cells sorted from blood. This specimen's cell subset or site label, interpreted: CD45RA+ positively selected. This TCR was sampled from a man aged 30 to 45 in good health.

The nucleotide sequence is given as TGTGCCAGCAGTTCAATGAGGGCCGGATCTGTTTCGAATGAGCAGTTCTTC. Its product reads: CASSSMRAGSVSNEQFF. The receptor chain draws on TRBV28 and TRBJ2-1; TRBD2 is perhaps the D gene, given 5 matching bases. V sheds 4 bases and J sheds 7 bases, leaving 23 bases between their ends. Spanning cysteine to phenylalanine, the CDR3 consists of 17 amino acids. The read is trimmed to its CDR3 DNA, 51 bases read in frame from base 1. The CDR1 and CDR2 encoded by the germline V gene are MDHEN and SYDVKM.